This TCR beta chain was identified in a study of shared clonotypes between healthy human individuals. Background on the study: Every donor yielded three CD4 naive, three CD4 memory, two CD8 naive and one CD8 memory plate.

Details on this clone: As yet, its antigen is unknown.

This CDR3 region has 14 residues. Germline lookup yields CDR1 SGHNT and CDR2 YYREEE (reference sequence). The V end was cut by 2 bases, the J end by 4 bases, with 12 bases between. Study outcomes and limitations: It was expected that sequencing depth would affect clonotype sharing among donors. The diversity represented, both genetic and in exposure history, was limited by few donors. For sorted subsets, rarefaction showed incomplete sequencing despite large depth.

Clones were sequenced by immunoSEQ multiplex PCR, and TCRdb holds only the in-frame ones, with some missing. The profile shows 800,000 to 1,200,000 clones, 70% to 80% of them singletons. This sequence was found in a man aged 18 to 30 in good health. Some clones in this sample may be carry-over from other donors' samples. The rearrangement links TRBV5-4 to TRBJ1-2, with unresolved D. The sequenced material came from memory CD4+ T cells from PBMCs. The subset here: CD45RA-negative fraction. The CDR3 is CASSFPGESYGYTF. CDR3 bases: TGTGCCAGCAGCTTCCCCGGGGAAAGCTATGGCTACACCTTC.